This T cell receptor (beta chain) was documented in a study of shared clonotypes between healthy human individuals (TCRdb year 2020). In the study overall: A few men and a couple of women, aged 18 to 49 years, made up the cohort. Per donor, three plates each were used for CD4 naive and CD4 memory, two for CD8 naive, and one for CD8 memory. Blood TCR repertoires of a handful of healthy adults were deeply sequenced to estimate repertoire size and the extent of clonotype sharing between individuals. Libraries were prepared and TCR repertoires were sequenced by different laboratories using diverse techniques, in order to increase sequencing depth and limit assay-specific biases. Leukapheresis yielded between about 0.85 and 9 billion PBMCs per donor. What the authors observed across the whole study: Compared with non-shared clonotypes, the clonotypes found in all four sorted-subset donors had higher generation probabilities. When four donors were compared, the shared fraction of clonotypes was around 5.1% for naive CD4, 3.5% to 4% for naive CD8, 2.3% for memory CD4, and around 0.4% for memory CD8. Rarefaction of sorted-subset datasets indicated incomplete sequencing despite the large sequencing depth. Naive subsets generally had larger estimated clonotype richness than memory subsets did. Because the study included only a small number of donors, the genetic and exposure-history diversity represented was limited. Sampling was restricted to blood, and TCR repertoires in tissue are likely to differ from TCR repertoires in blood. Pairwise subsampling led to the expectation that sequencing depth would affect the degree of clonotype sharing among donors.

As to this clone: The antigen it recognizes is unknown. Base qualities are not recorded, but no much larger clone differs from it by a single base.

Using the deep immunoSEQ assay, multiplex PCR amplified TCR CDR3 regions from genomic DNA. For each cell subset, the extracted genomic DNA was distributed evenly across all wells of several immunoSEQ 96-well plates, and each plate served as one replicate. Each replicate PCR for sorted subsets received 150 to 250 ng genomic DNA, equal to about 29,000 T cell genomes. Purified libraries were quantified with a Qubit 3.0 fluorometer, sized on a Bioanalyzer 2100, and re-quantified with the KAPA Library Quantification kit. Each immunoSEQ 96-well plate was sequenced on its own single-read 150-cycle Illumina NextSeq 550 flow cell. Turning to the authors' computational methods: Because the immunoSEQ output held only junctional sequences and lacked quality scores, the filtering could not match the filtering applied to full-length reads. To assign V/J genes and CDR3, sequences were annotated using PyIR, a Python wrapper for IgBLAST v1.9, with IMGT germline references. Reads with weak V/J assignments (E-value above 1e-6), missing CDR3, stop codons, out-of-frame junctions, or ambiguous translated residues were removed. V3J clonotypes were defined as sequences sharing an identical inferred V gene, J gene, and CDR3 amino acid sequence. The percentage overlap between two repertoires was calculated by dividing the number of shared unique clonotypes by the size of the smaller repertoire. Richness of each repertoire was evaluated using RTK rarefaction, the Chao1 estimator, and Recon v2.1 estimates of unobserved clonotypes. Generation probabilities for all TCRbeta clonotypes obtained by the gDNA method from a handful of donors were computed using OLGA. TCRdb provides this immuneACCESS table in a form limited to in-frame rearrangements. Some clones are lacking; in checked studies, under half of them reflect an unresolved V gene, and why the rest are absent is not known. Clonal size and the V and J genes are those of that table, whereas D and trimming came from the DNA. For this sample there are some 2.3 million clones; roughly 93% appear just once. Clones ranked in the top ten supply roughly 0.36% of the sample.

The germline V gene provides CDR1 MGHRA and CDR2 YSYEKL. Including cysteine and phenylalanine, the CDR3 has 15 amino acids. Of the read, only the CDR3 DNA is kept; its 45 bases are in frame from base 1. Relative to germline, V is 0 bases shorter and J is 5 bases shorter, with 13 bases between their ends. The donors were healthy, HIV-negative adults with no recently reported acute infections or vaccinations. Only Caucasian adults living in Nashville, Tennessee, USA were represented among the donors. CD4+ T cells were enriched by magnetic negative selection, after which naive cells were positively selected on CD45RA and the negative fraction was taken as the memory subset. Blood was obtained by leukapheresis, after which PBMCs were separated by Ficoll-Histopaque density gradient centrifugation and cryopreserved in liquid nitrogen vapor phase. Analytical flow cytometry was used to check the purity and quantity of each magnetically sorted T cell population. Genomic DNA was isolated from each sorted fraction and quantified by UV absorbance on a Nanodrop 2000c.

The chain couples TRBV4-1 to TRBJ2-5; the D gene is perhaps TRBD1, from 5 matching bases. The clonotype originates from a man aged 18 to 35 in good health. Some clones in this sample may be carry-over from other donors' samples. Source material: naive CD4+ T cells from PBMCs. Explained via the paper, the cell subset or site label denotes: CD45RA+ positively selected. This receptor has the CDR3 CASSQDARAWETQYF. The nucleotide sequence reads as follows: TGCGCCAGCAGCCAAGATGCCAGGGCTTGGGAGACCCAGTACTTC.